The rows below give T cell receptor beta chains drawn from one sample of a study of T cell responses to AZD1222 COVID-19 vaccine. The assay was immunoSEQ multiplex PCR, and TCRdb's table has in-frame clones only and misses some. Of 95,000 to 100,000 clones listed, 90% were seen once; the top ten hold 1.3%. Material: peripheral blood, obtained on day 0 of AZD1222 vaccination. The receptor set was obtained from an adult in good health. CDR3s include the opening cysteine and the closing phenylalanine or tryptophan. Each record gives: D gene, J gene, V gene, clone size, CDR3 protein, CDR3 DNA. The D gene is left open where the match is weak. The size of a clone is reported for some rows only, either as once, few or many, or as a class for expanded clones.

NA | TRBJ2-7 | TRBV5-8 | NA | CASSPNPKTSPSSYEQYF | TGTGCCAGCAGCCCCAACCCGAAAACAAGTCCTAGCTCCTACGAGCAGTACTTC
TRBD1 | TRBJ2-5 | TRBV2 | NA | CASSEQGAEETQYF | TGTGCCAGCAGTGAACAGGGGGCCGAAGAGACCCAGTACTTC
TRBD1 | TRBJ1-6 | TRBV4-1 | NA | CASSKVRGSPLHF | TGCGCCAGCAGCAAAGTCAGGGGGTCACCCCTCCACTTT
NA | TRBJ2-1 | TRBV2 | NA | CASSDSGHNEQFF | TGTGCCAGCAGTGATTCCGGACACAATGAGCAGTTCTTC
TRBD1 | TRBJ1-2 | TRBV19 | NA | CASSEDTGGADYGYTF | TGTGCCAGTAGTGAAGACACAGGGGGCGCTGACTATGGCTACACCTTC
NA | TRBJ2-3 | TRBV18 | NA | CASSPPSRGFGDTQYF | TGTGCCAGCTCACCACCATCTCGGGGTTTCGGGGATACGCAGTATTTT
NA | TRBJ2-7 | TRBV5-4 | NA | CASSPGGGRGSYEQYF | TGTGCCAGCAGCCCCGGGGGAGGAAGGGGATCCTACGAGCAGTACTTC
NA | TRBJ1-1 | TRBV25-1 | once | CASSNGLNTEAFF | TGTGCCAGCAGTAACGGGTTGAACACTGAAGCTTTCTTT
NA | TRBJ2-5 | TRBV6-5 | NA | CASSYEETQYF | TGTGCCAGCAGTTACGAAGAGACCCAGTACTTC
NA | TRBJ1-2 | TRBV28 | NA | CAPQDGYTF | TGTGCCCCCCAGGATGGCTACACCTTC
NA | TRBJ2-7 | TRBV2 | NA | CASLRGGYEQYF | TGTGCCAGCCTCAGGGGAGGGTACGAGCAGTACTTC
NA | TRBJ2-2 | TRBV7-3 | NA | CASSLPGTSGELFF | TGTGCCAGCAGTCTCCCCGGGACGTCGGGGGAGCTGTTTTTT
NA | TRBJ1-1 | TRBV5-1 | NA | CASSFSGGVEGNTEAFF | TGCGCCAGCAGCTTTTCGGGGGGCGTAGAGGGGAACACTGAAGCTTTCTTT
NA | TRBJ1-1 | TRBV6-1 | NA | CASSEVITAGEAFF | TGTGCCAGCAGTGAAGTAATTACAGCGGGAGAAGCTTTCTTT
NA | TRBJ1-1 | TRBV19 | NA | CASGWILTEAFF | TGTGCCAGTGGTTGGATACTGACAGAAGCTTTCTTT
NA | TRBJ1-2 | TRBV6-1 | NA | CASSELPIGSLYGYTF | TGTGCCAGCAGTGAGCTCCCAATCGGTAGCCTCTATGGCTACACCTTC
NA | TRBJ2-2 | TRBV13 | NA | CASSQRRGPDGELFF | TGTGCCAGCAGCCAACGACGGGGCCCGGACGGGGAGCTGTTTTTT
NA | TRBJ1-1 | TRBV9 | NA | CASTLDGPEAFF | TGTGCCAGCACCCTCGACGGGCCCGAAGCTTTCTTT
TRBD1 | TRBJ1-2 | TRBV5-1 | NA | CASSWSGTGGYTF | TGCGCCAGCAGCTGGTCCGGGACAGGTGGCTACACCTTC
TRBD1 | TRBJ1-2 | TRBV6-1 | NA | CASSEEPGGYGYTF | TGTGCCAGCAGTGAAGAACCAGGGGGCTATGGCTACACCTTC
NA | TRBJ1-1 | TRBV5-6 | NA | CASSLGEFEAFF | TGTGCCAGCAGCTTGGGCGAGTTTGAAGCTTTCTTT
TRBD1 | TRBJ1-1 | TRBV5-1 | NA | CATRTGENTEAFF | TGCGCCACCCGGACAGGGGAGAACACTGAAGCTTTCTTT
NA | TRBJ2-1 | TRBV7-6 | NA | CASSFAGTVYNEQFF | TGTGCCAGCAGCTTTGCCGGGACCGTCTACAATGAGCAGTTCTTC
NA | TRBJ2-2 | TRBV6-1 | NA | CASSEAGGSGELFF | TGTGCCAGCAGTGAAGCAGGGGGGTCCGGGGAGCTGTTTTTT
NA | TRBJ1-6 | TRBV6-5 | NA | CASSPGTSYNSPLHF | TGTGCCAGCAGTCCAGGGACCTCCTATAATTCACCCCTCCACTTT
TRBD2 | TRBJ2-1 | TRBV5-1 | once | CASSFLAGGPLGDEQFF | TGCGCCAGCAGCTTTCTGGCGGGGGGGCCTCTTGGAGATGAGCAGTTCTTC
NA | TRBJ1-3 | TRBV10-3 | NA | CAISESRGTGNTIYF | TGTGCCATCAGTGAGTCTAGGGGAACTGGAAACACCATATATTTT
NA | TRBJ2-3 | TRBV5-1 | NA | CASSLVQGLPSTDTQYF | TGCGCCAGCAGCTTGGTGCAGGGGCTCCCTTCCACAGATACGCAGTATTTT
NA | TRBJ2-2 | TRBV5-1 | NA | CASSPLRGLNTGELFF | TGCGCCAGCAGCCCTCTGCGGGGATTGAACACCGGGGAGCTGTTTTTT
NA | TRBJ2-7 | TRBV6-2/TRBV6-3 | NA | CASSYIGPAYEQYF | TGTGCCAGCAGTTACATCGGGCCCGCCTACGAGCAGTACTTC
TRBD1 | TRBJ1-2 | TRBV5-4 | few | CASSAYRGQSYGYTF | TGTGCCAGCAGCGCCTACAGGGGGCAGAGCTATGGCTACACCTTC
TRBD1 | TRBJ1-3 | TRBV6-5 | NA | CASSPTGGTGNTIYF | TGTGCCAGCAGTCCAACAGGGGGAACTGGAAACACCATATATTTT
TRBD2 | TRBJ2-3 | TRBV7-2 | NA | CASSPQGGPDTQYF | TGTGCCAGCAGCCCTCAGGGAGGGCCAGATACGCAGTATTTT
NA | TRBJ1-1 | TRBV10-3 | few | CAAGGGVFAEAFF | TGTGCCGCCGGGGGTGGGGTATTCGCTGAAGCTTTCTTT
NA | TRBJ1-1 | TRBV6-5 | NA | CASMGVNTEAFF | TGTGCCAGCATGGGTGTGAACACTGAAGCTTTCTTT
NA | TRBJ2-1 | TRBV4-1 | NA | CASSPLDTPGSEQFF | TGCGCCAGCAGCCCCCTAGACACGCCAGGAAGTGAGCAGTTCTTC
NA | TRBJ2-1 | TRBV19 | NA | CASSIFVSGQGNEQFF | TGTGCCAGTAGTATATTTGTTTCTGGACAAGGCAATGAGCAGTTCTTC
TRBD2 | TRBJ2-1 | TRBV7-9 | NA | CASSNSGDLNEQFF | TGTGCCAGCAGCAATAGCGGGGACTTGAATGAGCAGTTCTTC
NA | TRBJ2-1 | TRBV14 | NA | CASSQPDGTDEFF | TGTGCCAGCAGCCAGCCTGACGGAACGGACGAATTCTTC
NA | TRBJ1-1 | TRBV9 | NA | CASSVGGVMNTEAFF | TGTGCCAGCAGCGTAGGAGGGGTCATGAACACTGAAGCTTTCTTT
TRBD2 | TRBJ2-5 | TRBV19 | NA | CASSVSGGQETQYF | TGTGCCAGTAGTGTCAGCGGGGGCCAAGAGACCCAGTACTTC
NA | TRBJ1-2 | TRBV7-9 | NA | CASTPTMVNYGYTF | TGTGCCAGCACCCCTACGATGGTTAACTATGGCTACACCTTC
NA | TRBJ1-2 | TRBV4-2 | NA | CASSLSDRDYTF | TGTGCCAGCAGCCTTTCAGACCGAGACTACACCTTC
NA | TRBJ2-2 | TRBV5-4 | NA | CASSFWEDTGELFF | TGTGCCAGCAGCTTCTGGGAGGACACCGGGGAGCTGTTTTTT
NA | TRBJ1-4 | TRBV6-5 | NA | CASSTDGSTNEKLFF | TGTGCCAGCAGTACCGACGGTTCAACTAATGAAAAACTGTTTTTT
NA | TRBJ1-4 | TRBV5-4 | NA | CASGMGSGEKLFF | TGTGCCAGCGGGATGGGTTCGGGGGAAAAACTGTTTTTT
TRBD2 | TRBJ2-1 | TRBV5-1 | NA | CASTLEPGGNNEQFF | TGCGCCAGCACTCTCGAGCCGGGGGGAAACAATGAGCAGTTCTTC
NA | TRBJ1-5 | TRBV6-2/TRBV6-3 | NA | CASSYSGEGQPQHF | TGTGCCAGCAGTTACTCGGGCGAGGGACAGCCCCAGCATTTT
NA | TRBJ2-1 | TRBV3-1/TRBV3-2 | NA | CASSQEGLTGEVYNEQFF | TGTGCCAGCAGCCAAGAGGGACTGACGGGCGAAGTCTACAATGAGCAGTTCTTC
TRBD1 | TRBJ1-5 | TRBV19 | NA | CASSIGTGVSNQPQHF | TGTGCCAGTAGTATAGGGACAGGCGTAAGCAATCAGCCCCAGCATTTT
NA | TRBJ2-7 | TRBV2 | NA | CASSQGFPYEQYF | TGTGCCAGCAGTCAGGGTTTTCCCTACGAGCAGTACTTC
NA | TRBJ1-2 | TRBV6-5 | NA | CASSPPGNYGYTF | TGTGCCAGCAGTCCTCCGGGTAACTATGGCTACACCTTC
TRBD1 | TRBJ1-2 | TRBV7-9 | NA | CASSLLWQGANYGYTF | TGTGCCAGCAGCTTACTTTGGCAGGGGGCCAACTATGGCTACACCTTC
NA | TRBJ1-2 | TRBV10-3 | NA | CAISEREGRGYTF | TGTGCCATCAGTGAGCGGGAGGGTCGGGGCTACACCTTC